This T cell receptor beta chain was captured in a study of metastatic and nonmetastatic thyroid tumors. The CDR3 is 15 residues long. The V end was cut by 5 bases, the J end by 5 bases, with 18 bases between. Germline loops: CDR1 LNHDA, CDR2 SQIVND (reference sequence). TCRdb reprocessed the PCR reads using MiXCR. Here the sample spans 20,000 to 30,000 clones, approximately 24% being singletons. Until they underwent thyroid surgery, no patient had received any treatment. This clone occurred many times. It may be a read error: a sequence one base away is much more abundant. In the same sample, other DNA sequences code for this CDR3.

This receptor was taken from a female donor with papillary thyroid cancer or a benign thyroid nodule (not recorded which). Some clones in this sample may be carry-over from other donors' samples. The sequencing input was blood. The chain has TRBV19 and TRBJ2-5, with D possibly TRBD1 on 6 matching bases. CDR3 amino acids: CASSPSGTGSETQYF. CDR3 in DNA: TGTGCCAGTAGTCCCTCCGGTACAGGGTCCGAGACCCAGTACTTC.